Listed below are T cell receptor beta chains from one sample, sequenced in a study of CD4+ T cells in melanoma. TCRdb's table, derived via immunoSEQ multiplex PCR, lists solely in-frame clones and lacks some. The repertoire holds around 11,000 clones, with about 70% as singletons. The sample was cells from a culture (not recorded whether cultured in vitro). All receptors come from a human donor with melanoma. Each CDR3 is given with its conserved first and last residue. D genes are given only for firm matches. Size values are once, few and many counts, or a class for expanded clones, and some rows have none.

size | J | D | V | CDR3 | DNA
- | TRBJ2-7 | TRBD1 | TRBV5-1 | CASSNGQGPSYEQYF | TGCGCCAGCAGCAACGGACAGGGGCCGTCCTACGAGCAGTACTTC
- | TRBJ2-7 | - | TRBV7-7 | CASSPLDITGEQYF | TGTGCTAGCAGCCCATTGGACATTACCGGCGAGCAGTACTTC
- | TRBJ2-1 | - | TRBV18 | CASSPLTETYNEQFF | TGTGCCAGCTCACCACTCACAGAGACCTACAATGAGCAGTTCTTC
- | TRBJ1-5 | - | TRBV7-2 | CASSLRAHQPQHF | TGTGCCAGCAGCCTCCGGGCTCATCAGCCCCAGCATTTT
- | TRBJ2-5 | TRBD1 | TRBV5-1 | CASSLGRGLETQYF | TGCGCCAGCAGCTTAGGCAGGGGGCTGGAGACCCAGTACTTC
few | TRBJ2-2 | TRBD1 | TRBV7-7 | CASSLTGGNTGELFF | TGTGCTAGCAGCTTGACAGGGGGCAACACCGGGGAGCTGTTTTTT
- | TRBJ1-2 | - | TRBV5-6 | CASSPGYGYTF | TGTGCCAGCAGCCCCGGCTATGGCTACACCTTC
- | TRBJ2-1 | - | TRBV15 | CATSYYTLSYNEQFF | TGTGCCACCAGTTACTACACTCTCTCCTACAATGAGCAGTTCTTC
- | TRBJ1-6 | - | TRBV5-6 | CASSLGRRNSPLHF | TGTGCCAGCAGCTTGGGCAGGAGAAATTCACCCCTCCACTTT
few | TRBJ1-1 | - | TRBV10-3 | CAIQGRKAFF | TGTGCCATCCAGGGCCGTAAAGCTTTCTTT
- | TRBJ1-3 | - | TRBV27 | CASRLSGGPSGNTIYF | TGTGCCAGCCGCTTAAGTGGTGGCCCCTCTGGAAACACCATATATTTT
- | TRBJ2-5 | - | TRBV29-1 | CSARGLGVSETQYF | TGCAGCGCTCGCGGGTTGGGGGTATCGGAGACCCAGTACTTC
- | TRBJ1-1 | - | TRBV6-6 | CASRGGNTEAFF | TGTGCCAGCCGGGGGGGAAACACTGAAGCTTTCTTT
- | TRBJ2-1 | - | TRBV9 | CASSVGDVVGHNEQFF | TGTGCCAGCAGCGTAGGCGATGTAGTAGGTCACAATGAGCAGTTCTTC
once | TRBJ2-5 | TRBD1 | TRBV6-6 | CASSRGDSQETQYF | TGTGCCAGCAGTCGAGGGGACAGCCAAGAGACCCAGTACTTC
- | TRBJ2-2 | - | TRBV25-1 | CASNQGAAGELFF | TGTGCCAGCAATCAGGGTGCGGCCGGGGAGCTGTTTTTT
medium-sized | TRBJ1-6 | TRBD1 | TRBV30 | CAWSVQGSYNSPLHF | TGTGCCTGGAGTGTACAGGGGTCCTATAATTCACCCCTCCACTTT
- | TRBJ2-1 | - | TRBV6-5 | CASSYSQSTANEQFF | TGTGCCAGCAGTTACTCTCAATCCACTGCCAATGAGCAGTTCTTC
- | TRBJ1-2 | - | TRBV7-2 | CASSPQTNYGYTF | TGTGCCAGCAGCCCGCAGACCAACTATGGCTACACCTTC
- | TRBJ2-2 | TRBD2 | TRBV4-1 | CASSQVKSSGALTGELFF | TGCGCCAGCAGCCAAGTTAAGTCTAGCGGGGCGTTAACCGGGGAGCTGTTTTTT
- | TRBJ1-4 | TRBD1 | TRBV6-1 | CASRPGQGPNEKLFF | TGTGCCAGCAGACCGGGACAGGGCCCTAATGAAAAACTGTTTTTT
- | TRBJ1-6 | - | TRBV7-6 | CASSIETNSPLHF | TGTGCCAGCAGCATAGAGACTAATTCACCCCTCCACTTT
- | TRBJ1-6 | - | TRBV2 | CASHSGVNSPLHF | TGTGCCAGTCACAGTGGGGTCAATTCACCCCTCCACTTT
- | TRBJ2-3 | TRBD1 | TRBV5-1 | CASSAGQGGSTQYF | TGCGCCAGCAGCGCGGGACAGGGGGGTAGTACGCAGTATTTT
- | TRBJ2-7 | - | TRBV19 | CASRDSGTSVYEQYF | TGTGCCAGTAGGGATTCCGGGACATCCGTCTACGAGCAGTACTTC
- | TRBJ1-1 | - | TRBV4-1 | CASSQPFGGEAFF | TGCGCCAGCAGCCAACCATTTGGGGGGGAAGCTTTCTTT
- | TRBJ2-7 | TRBD1 | TRBV6-5 | CASSQGAANYEQYF | TGTGCCAGCAGTCAGGGGGCTGCAAACTACGAGCAGTACTTC
- | TRBJ2-1 | - | TRBV7-8 | CASSLAGGPNEQFF | TGTGCCAGCAGCTTAGCGGGGGGCCCGAATGAGCAGTTCTTC
- | TRBJ1-1 | - | TRBV5-5 | CASSQAGTAPGGEAFF | TGTGCCAGCAGTCAGGCCGGGACCGCGCCCGGGGGTGAAGCTTTCTTT
- | TRBJ1-2 | - | TRBV29-1 | CSVDTYNRDLGGYTF | TGCAGCGTTGATACTTATAACCGGGACTTGGGGGGCTACACCTTC
- | TRBJ2-1 | - | TRBV29-1 | CSARFSMGGEQFF | TGCAGCGCCAGATTCTCAATGGGTGGGGAGCAGTTCTTC
- | TRBJ2-3 | - | TRBV27 | CASSLNRVGTDTQYF | TGTGCCAGCAGTTTAAATAGGGTTGGCACAGATACGCAGTATTTT
- | TRBJ1-2 | TRBD1 | TRBV19 | CASSNRDRGLSGYGYTF | TGTGCCAGTAGTAACCGGGACAGGGGGCTCAGCGGCTATGGCTACACCTTC
- | TRBJ1-5 | - | TRBV6-5 | CASSRRRTYQPQHF | TGTGCCAGCAGTCGCCGCAGAACATATCAGCCCCAGCATTTT
- | TRBJ1-5 | - | TRBV6-6 | CASSVNWGGGNQPQHF | TGTGCCAGCAGTGTGAACTGGGGCGGTGGCAATCAGCCCCAGCATTTT